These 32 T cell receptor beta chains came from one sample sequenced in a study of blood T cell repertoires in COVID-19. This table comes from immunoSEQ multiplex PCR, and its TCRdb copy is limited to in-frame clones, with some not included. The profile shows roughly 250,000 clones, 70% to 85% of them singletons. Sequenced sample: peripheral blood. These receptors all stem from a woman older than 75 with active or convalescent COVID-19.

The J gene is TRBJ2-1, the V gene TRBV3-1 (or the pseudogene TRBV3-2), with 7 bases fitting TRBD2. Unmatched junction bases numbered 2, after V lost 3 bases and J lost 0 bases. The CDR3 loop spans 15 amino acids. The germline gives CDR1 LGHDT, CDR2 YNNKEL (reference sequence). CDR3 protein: CASSQGEGSYNEQFF. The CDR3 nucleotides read TGTGCCAGCAGCCAGGGGGAGGGCTCCTACAATGAGCAGTTCTTC.

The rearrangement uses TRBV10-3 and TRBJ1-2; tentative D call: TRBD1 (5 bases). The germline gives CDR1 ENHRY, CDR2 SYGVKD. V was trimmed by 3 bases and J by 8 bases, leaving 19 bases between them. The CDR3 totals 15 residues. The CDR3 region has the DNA TGTGCCATCAGTGAATCTGGGACTCGAGGGTACGGCTACACCTTC. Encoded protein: CAISESGTRGYGYTF.

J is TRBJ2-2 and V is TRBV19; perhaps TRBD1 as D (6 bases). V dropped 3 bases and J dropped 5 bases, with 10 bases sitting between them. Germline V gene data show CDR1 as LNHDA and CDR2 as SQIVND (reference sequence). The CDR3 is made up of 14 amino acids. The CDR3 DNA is TGTGCCAGTAGTATCAGGGGTTGGACCGGGGAGCTGTTTTTT. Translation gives CASSIRGWTGELFF.

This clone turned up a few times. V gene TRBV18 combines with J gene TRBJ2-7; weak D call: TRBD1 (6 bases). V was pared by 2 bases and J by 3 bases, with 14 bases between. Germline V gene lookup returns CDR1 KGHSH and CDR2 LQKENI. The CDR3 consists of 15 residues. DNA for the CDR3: TGTGCCAGCTCACCAGTTGCGGACAGCTACTACGAGCAGTACTTC. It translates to CASSPVADSYYEQYF.

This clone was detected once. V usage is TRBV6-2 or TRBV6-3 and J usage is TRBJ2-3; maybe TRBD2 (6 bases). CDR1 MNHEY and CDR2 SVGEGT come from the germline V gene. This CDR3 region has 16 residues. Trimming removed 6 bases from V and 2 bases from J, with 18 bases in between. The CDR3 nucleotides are TGTGCCAGCAGCAGCCACGGGGCGGGGTTCACAGATACGCAGTATTTT. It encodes CASSSHGAGFTDTQYF.

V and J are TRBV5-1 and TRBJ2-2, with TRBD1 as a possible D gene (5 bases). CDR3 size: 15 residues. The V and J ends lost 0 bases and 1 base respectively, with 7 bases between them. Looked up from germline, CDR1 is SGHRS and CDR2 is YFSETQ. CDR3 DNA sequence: TGCGCCAGCAGCTTGGATACAGGGAACACCGGGGAGCTGTTTTTT. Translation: CASSLDTGNTGELFF.

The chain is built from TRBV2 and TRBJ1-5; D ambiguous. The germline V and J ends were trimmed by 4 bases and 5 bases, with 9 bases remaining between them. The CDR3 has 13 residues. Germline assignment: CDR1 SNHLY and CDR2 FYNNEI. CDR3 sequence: CASSVSRDQPQHF. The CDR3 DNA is TGTGCCAGCAGTGTTTCGAGGGATCAGCCCCAGCATTTT.

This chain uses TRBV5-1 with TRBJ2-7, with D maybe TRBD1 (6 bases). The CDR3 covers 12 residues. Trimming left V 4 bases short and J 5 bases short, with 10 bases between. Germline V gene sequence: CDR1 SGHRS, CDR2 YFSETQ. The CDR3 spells CASSVQGDEQYF. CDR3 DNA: TGCGCCAGCAGCGTACAGGGTGACGAGCAGTACTTC.

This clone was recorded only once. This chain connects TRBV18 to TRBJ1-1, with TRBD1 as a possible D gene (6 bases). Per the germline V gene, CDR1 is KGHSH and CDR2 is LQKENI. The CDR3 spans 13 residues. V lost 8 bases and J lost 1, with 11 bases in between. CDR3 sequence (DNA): TGTGCCAGCACGGACAGTGCGAACACTGAAGCTTTCTTT. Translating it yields CASTDSANTEAFF.

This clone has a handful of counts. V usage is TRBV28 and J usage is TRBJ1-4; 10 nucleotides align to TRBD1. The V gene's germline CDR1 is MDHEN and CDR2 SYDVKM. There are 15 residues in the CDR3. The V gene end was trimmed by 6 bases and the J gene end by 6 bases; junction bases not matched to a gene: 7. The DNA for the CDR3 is TGTGCCAGCAGCTATGGAGGGACAGGGGATGAAAAACTGTTTTTT. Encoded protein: CASSYGGTGDEKLFF.

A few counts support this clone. The CDR3 nucleotides are TGTGCCAGTAGTATGGAGGGGGCAATCAGTGGCTACACCTTC. It specifies CASSMEGAISGYTF. The rearrangement links TRBV19 to TRBJ1-2; 7 bases are a match to TRBD1. Trimming removed 3 bases from V and 7 bases from J; junction bases left unmatched: 8. This CDR3 comprises 14 residues. CDR1 and CDR2 (germline): LNHDA, SQIVND (reference sequence).

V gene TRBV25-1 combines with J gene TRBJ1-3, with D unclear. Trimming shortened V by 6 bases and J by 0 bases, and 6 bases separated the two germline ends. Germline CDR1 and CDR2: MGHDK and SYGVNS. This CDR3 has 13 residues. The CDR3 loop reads CASRESSGNTIYF. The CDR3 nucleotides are TGTGCCAGCAGAGAGAGCTCTGGAAACACCATATATTTT. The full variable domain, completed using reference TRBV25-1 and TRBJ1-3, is EADIYQTPRYLVIGTGKKITLECSQTMGHDKMYWYQQDPGMELHLIHYSYGVNSTEKGDLSSESTVSRIRTEHFPLTLESARPSHTSQYLCASRESSGNTIYFGEGSWLTVV.

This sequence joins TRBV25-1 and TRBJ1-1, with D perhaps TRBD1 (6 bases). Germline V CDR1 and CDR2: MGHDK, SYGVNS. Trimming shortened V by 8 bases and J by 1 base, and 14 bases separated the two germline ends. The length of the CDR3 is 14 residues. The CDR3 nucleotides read TGTGCCAGCGGGAAATCGGGACAGAACACTGAAGCTTTCTTT. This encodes CASGKSGQNTEAFF.

CDR3 loop: CASSFARDRGNSPLHF. For the CDR3, the DNA is TGTGCCAGCAGTTTTGCTAGGGACAGGGGTAATTCACCCCTCCACTTT. The V gene is TRBV28, the J gene TRBJ1-6; TRBD1 matches 10 bases. The V gene end was trimmed by 3 bases and the J gene end by 6 bases; junction bases not matched to a gene: 5. Germline V gene data show CDR1 as MDHEN and CDR2 as SYDVKM. The CDR3 spans 16 residues. Drawing the rest from reference TRBV28 and TRBJ1-6, the complete variable domain is DVKVTQSSRYLVKRTGEKVFLECVQDMDHENMFWYRQDPGLGLRLIYFSYDVKMKEKGDIPEGYSVSREKKERFSLILESASTNQTSMYLCASSFARDRGNSPLHFGNGTRLTVT.

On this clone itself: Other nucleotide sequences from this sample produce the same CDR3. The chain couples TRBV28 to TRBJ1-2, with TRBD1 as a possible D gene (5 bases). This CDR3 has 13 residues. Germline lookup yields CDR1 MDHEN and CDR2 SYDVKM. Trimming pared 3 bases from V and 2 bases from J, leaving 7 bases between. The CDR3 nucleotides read TGTGCCAGCAGTTTGGGGCAGAACTATGGCTACACCTTC. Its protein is CASSLGQNYGYTF.

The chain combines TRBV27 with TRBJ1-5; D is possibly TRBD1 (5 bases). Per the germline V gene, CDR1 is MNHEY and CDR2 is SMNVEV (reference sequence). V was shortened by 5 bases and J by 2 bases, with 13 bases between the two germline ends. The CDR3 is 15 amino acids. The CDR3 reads CASSQNRGGNQPQHF. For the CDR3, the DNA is TGTGCCAGCAGTCAAAATAGGGGTGGCAATCAGCCCCAGCATTTT.

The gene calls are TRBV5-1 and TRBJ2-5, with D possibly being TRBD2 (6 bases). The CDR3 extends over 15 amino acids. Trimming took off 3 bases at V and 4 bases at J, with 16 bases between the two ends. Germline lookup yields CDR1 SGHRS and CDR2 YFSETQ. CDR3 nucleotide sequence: TGCGCCAGCAGCTGGGCCGGGGCCGGGGGAGAGACCCAGTACTTC. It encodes CASSWAGAGGETQYF. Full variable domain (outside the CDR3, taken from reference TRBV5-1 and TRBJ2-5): KAGVTQTPRYLIKTRGQQVTLSCSPISGHRSVSWYQQTPGQGLQFLFEYFSETQRNKGNFPGRFSGRQFSNSRSEMNVSTLELGDSALYLCASSWAGAGGETQYFGPGTRLLVL.

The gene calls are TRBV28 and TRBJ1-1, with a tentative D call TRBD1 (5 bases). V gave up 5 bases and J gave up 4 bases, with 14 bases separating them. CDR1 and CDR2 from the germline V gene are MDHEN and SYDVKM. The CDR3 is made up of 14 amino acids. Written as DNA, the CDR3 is TGTGCCAGCAGTCTGGCCAGGGAGGGCACTGAAGCTTTCTTT. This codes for CASSLAREGTEAFF.

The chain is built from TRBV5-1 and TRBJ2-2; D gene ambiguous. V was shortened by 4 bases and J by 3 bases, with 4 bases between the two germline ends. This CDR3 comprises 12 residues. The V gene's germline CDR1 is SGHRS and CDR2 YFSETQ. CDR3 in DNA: TGCGCCAGCAGCCGGGACACCGGGGAGCTGTTTTTT. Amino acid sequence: CASSRDTGELFF.

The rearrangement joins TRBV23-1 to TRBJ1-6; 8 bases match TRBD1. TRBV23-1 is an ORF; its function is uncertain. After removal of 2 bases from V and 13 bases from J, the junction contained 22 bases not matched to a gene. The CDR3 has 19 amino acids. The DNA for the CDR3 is TGCGCCAGCAGTCAAGTAGTTGAGACAGGGGAACCTATAATTCACCCCCTCCACTTT. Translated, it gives CASSQVVETGEPIIHPLHF.

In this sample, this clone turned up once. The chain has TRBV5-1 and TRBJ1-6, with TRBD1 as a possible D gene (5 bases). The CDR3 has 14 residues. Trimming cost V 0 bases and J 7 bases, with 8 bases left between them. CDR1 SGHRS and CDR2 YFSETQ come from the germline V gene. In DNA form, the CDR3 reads TGCGCCAGCAGCTTGGTCCGGGGGAATTCACCCCTCCACTTT. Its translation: CASSLVRGNSPLHF.

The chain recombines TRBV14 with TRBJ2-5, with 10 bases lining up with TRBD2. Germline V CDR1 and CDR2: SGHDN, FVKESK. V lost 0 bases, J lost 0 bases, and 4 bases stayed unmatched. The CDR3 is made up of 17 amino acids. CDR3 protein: CASSQDLTSGYQETQYF. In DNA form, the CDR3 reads TGTGCCAGCAGCCAAGATCTGACTAGCGGGTACCAAGAGACCCAGTACTTC.

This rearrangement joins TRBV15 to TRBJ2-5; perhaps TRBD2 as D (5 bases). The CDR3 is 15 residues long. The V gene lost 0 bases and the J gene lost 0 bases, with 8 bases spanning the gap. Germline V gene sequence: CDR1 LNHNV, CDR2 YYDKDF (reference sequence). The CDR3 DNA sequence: TGTGCCACCAGCAGAGATGGACTGTACCAAGAGACCCAGTACTTC. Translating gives CATSRDGLYQETQYF.

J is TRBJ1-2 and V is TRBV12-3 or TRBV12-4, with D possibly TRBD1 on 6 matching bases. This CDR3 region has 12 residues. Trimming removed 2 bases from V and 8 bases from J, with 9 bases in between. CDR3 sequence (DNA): TGTGCCAGCAGTTTACCACAGGGCGGCTACACCTTC. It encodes CASSLPQGGYTF.

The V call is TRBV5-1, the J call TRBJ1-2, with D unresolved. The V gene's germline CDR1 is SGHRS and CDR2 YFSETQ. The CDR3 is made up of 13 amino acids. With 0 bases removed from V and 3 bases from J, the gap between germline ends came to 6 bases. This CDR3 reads CASSLARDYGYTF. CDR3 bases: TGCGCCAGCAGCTTGGCCCGGGACTATGGCTACACCTTC.

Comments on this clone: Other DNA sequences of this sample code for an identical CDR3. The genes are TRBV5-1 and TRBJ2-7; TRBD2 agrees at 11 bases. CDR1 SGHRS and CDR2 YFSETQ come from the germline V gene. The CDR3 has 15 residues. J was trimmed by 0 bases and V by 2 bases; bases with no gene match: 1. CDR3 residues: CASSLGTSGSYEQYF. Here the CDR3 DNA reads TGCGCCAGCAGCTTAGGGACTAGCGGCTCCTACGAGCAGTACTTC. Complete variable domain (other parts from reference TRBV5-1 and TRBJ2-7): KAGVTQTPRYLIKTRGQQVTLSCSPISGHRSVSWYQQTPGQGLQFLFEYFSETQRNKGNFPGRFSGRQFSNSRSEMNVSTLELGDSALYLCASSLGTSGSYEQYFGPGTRLTVT.

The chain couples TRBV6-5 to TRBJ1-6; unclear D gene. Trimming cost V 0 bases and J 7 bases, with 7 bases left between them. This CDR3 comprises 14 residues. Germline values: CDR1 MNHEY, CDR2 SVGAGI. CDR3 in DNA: TGTGCCAGCAGTTACTCGAACTCCAATTCACCCCTCCACTTT. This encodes CASSYSNSNSPLHF.

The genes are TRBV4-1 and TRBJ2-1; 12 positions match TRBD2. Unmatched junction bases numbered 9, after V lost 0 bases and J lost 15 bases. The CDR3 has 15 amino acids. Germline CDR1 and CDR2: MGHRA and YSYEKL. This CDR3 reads CASSQDETSGSFRFF. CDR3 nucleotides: TGCGCCAGCAGCCAAGACGAGACTAGCGGGAGTTTCCGGTTCTTC.

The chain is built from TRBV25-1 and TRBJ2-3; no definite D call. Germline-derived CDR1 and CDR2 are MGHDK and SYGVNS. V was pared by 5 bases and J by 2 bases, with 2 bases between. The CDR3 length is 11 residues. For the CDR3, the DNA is TGTGCCAGCAGTTACACAGATACGCAGTATTTT. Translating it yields CASSYTDTQYF. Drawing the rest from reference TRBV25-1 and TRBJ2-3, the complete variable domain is EADIYQTPRYLVIGTGKKITLECSQTMGHDKMYWYQQDPGMELHLIHYSYGVNSTEKGDLSSESTVSRIRTEHFPLTLESARPSHTSQYLCASSYTDTQYFGPGTRLTVL.

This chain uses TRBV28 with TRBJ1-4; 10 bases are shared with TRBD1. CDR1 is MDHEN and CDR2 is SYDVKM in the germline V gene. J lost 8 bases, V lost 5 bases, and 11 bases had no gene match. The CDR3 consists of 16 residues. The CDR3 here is CASSPSGTGEEEKLFF. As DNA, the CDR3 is TGTGCCAGCAGTCCGAGCGGGACAGGGGAGGAGGAAAAACTGTTTTTT.

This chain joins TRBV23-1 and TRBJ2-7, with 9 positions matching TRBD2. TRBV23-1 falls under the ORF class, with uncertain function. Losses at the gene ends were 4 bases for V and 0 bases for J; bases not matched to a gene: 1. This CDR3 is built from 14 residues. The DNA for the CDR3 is TGCGCCAGCAGTCTTAGCGGGAGCTCCTACGAGCAGTACTTC. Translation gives CASSLSGSSYEQYF.

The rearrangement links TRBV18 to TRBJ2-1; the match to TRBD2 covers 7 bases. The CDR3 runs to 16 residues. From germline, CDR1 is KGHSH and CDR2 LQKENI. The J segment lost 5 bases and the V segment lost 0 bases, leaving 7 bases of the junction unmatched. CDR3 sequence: CASSPPTSGINNEQFF. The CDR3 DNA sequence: TGTGCCAGCTCACCACCTACCAGCGGGATAAACAATGAGCAGTTCTTC. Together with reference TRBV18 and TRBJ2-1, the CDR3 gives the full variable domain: NAGVMQNPRHLVRRRGQEARLRCSPMKGHSHVYWYRQLPEEGLKFMVYLQKENIIDESGMPKERFSAEFPKEGPSILRIQQVVRGDSAAYFCASSPPTSGINNEQFFGPGTRLTVL.